A single sample is the source of the 18 T cell receptor beta chains below, sequenced in a study of T cells in Graves' hyperthyroidism and ophthalmopathy. Amplified regions were TCR beta CDR3 sequences from RNA transcripts. The TCR CDR3 first-round RT-PCR relied on the HTBI primer set. TCRdb re-analysed the multiplex PCR reads in MiXCR, keeping a single row per CDR3 protein. The sample shows some 490,000 distinct CDR3 sequences, about 16% of them seen only once. The specimen was blood. All receptors derive from a young woman with Graves' ophthalmopathy.

V usage is TRBV28 and J usage is TRBJ2-1, with D tentatively TRBD2 (6 bases). The CDR3 is 15 residues long. With 6 bases removed from V and 5 bases from J, the gap between germline ends came to 17 bases. Germline V gene sequence: CDR1 MDHEN, CDR2 SYDVKM. The CDR3 nucleotides read TGTGCCAGCAGCTCGGGGGTGGGCGGGAACAATGAGCAGTTCTTC. This sequence encodes CASSSGVGGNNEQFF.

This clonotype was observed many times. The V and J genes are TRBV7-2 and TRBJ2-5; 8 bases fit TRBD1. In germline, CDR1 is SGHTA, CDR2 FQGNSA. J was trimmed by 4 bases and V by 6 bases; bases with no gene match: 1. The CDR3 spans 12 residues. In DNA form, the CDR3 reads TGTGCCAGCAGAGGGACAGGAGAGACCCAGTACTTC. Its protein is CASRGTGETQYF.

This clonotype was seen many times. The rearrangement uses TRBV28 and TRBJ2-5, with D unclear. Trimming left V 3 bases short and J 4 bases short, with 9 bases between. Germline values: CDR1 MDHEN, CDR2 SYDVKM. This CDR3 has 13 amino acids. Here the CDR3 DNA reads TGTGCCAGCAGTTTCTTGAGGAGAGAGACCCAGTACTTC. Encoded protein: CASSFLRRETQYF.

J is TRBJ2-3 and V is TRBV12-5; no clear D. This CDR3 region has 12 residues. Germline V gene sequence: CDR1 LGHNT, CDR2 FRNRAP. With 1 base removed from V and 3 bases from J, the gap between germline ends came to 2 bases. This CDR3 reads CASGLETDTQYF. The CDR3 DNA is TGTGCTAGTGGTTTGGAGACAGATACGCAGTATTTT. The full variable domain, with the rest looked up from reference TRBV12-5 and TRBJ2-3, is DARVTQTPRHKVTEMGQEVTMRCQPILGHNTVFWYRQTMMQGLELLAYFRNRAPLDDSGMPKDRFSAEMPDATLATLKIQPSEPRDSAVYFCASGLETDTQYFGPGTRLTVL.

This clonotype was found a few times. The J gene is TRBJ1-2, the V gene TRBV29-1; 7 nucleotides agree with TRBD1. After removal of 0 bases from V and 1 base from J, the junction contained 11 bases not matched to a gene. Germline V gene data show CDR1 as SQVTM and CDR2 as ANQGSEA. CDR3 size: 17 residues. The CDR3 region is CSVEDQPGTAFNYGYTF. CDR3 sequence (DNA): TGCAGCGTTGAAGATCAGCCCGGGACAGCCTTTAACTATGGCTACACCTTC. Together with reference TRBV29-1 and TRBJ1-2, the CDR3 gives the full variable domain: SAVISQKPSRDICQRGTSLTIQCQVDSQVTMMFWYRQQPGQSLTLIATANQGSEATYESGFVIDKFPISRPNLTFSTLTVSNMSPEDSSIYLCSVEDQPGTAFNYGYTFGSGTRLTVV.

This clonotype occurred a few times. With a much larger clone just one base away, this may be a read error. The chain combines TRBV2 with TRBJ2-7, with 8 positions matching TRBD1. This CDR3 has 13 amino acids. Per germline, CDR1 SNHLY and CDR2 FYNNEI. The V and J ends lost 8 bases and 2 bases, in that order; junction bases with no gene match: 5. CDR3 loop: CASGVDRAYEQYF. Written as DNA, the CDR3 is TGTGCCAGCGGTGTGGACAGGGCCTACGAGCAGTACTTC.

The rearrangement uses TRBV29-1 and TRBJ2-7; D is unresolved. Trimming pared 2 bases from V and 2 bases from J, leaving 7 bases between. The germline gives CDR1 SQVTM, CDR2 ANQGSEA. There are 12 residues in the CDR3. CDR3 nucleotides: TGCAGCGTTGAACAAAACACCTACGAGCAGTACTTC. Protein: CSVEQNTYEQYF.

In its sample, this clonotype was seen many times. The chain couples TRBV29-1 to TRBJ2-2, with a tentative D call TRBD2 (5 bases). The ends were cut back, 3 bases at V and 7 bases at J, with 9 bases in the middle. This CDR3 spans 12 amino acids. Germline V lookup: CDR1 SQVTM, CDR2 ANQGSEA. The CDR3: CSVDPLGGELFF. The DNA for the CDR3 is TGCAGCGTTGACCCACTAGGCGGGGAGCTGTTTTTT.

This clonotype was observed many times. The chain recombines TRBV5-5 with TRBJ2-3; tentative D call: TRBD1 (6 bases). From germline, CDR1 is SGHKS and CDR2 YYEKEE (reference sequence). The CDR3 has 14 residues. V was trimmed by 5 bases and J by 1 base, leaving 11 bases between them. CDR3 nucleotides: TGTGCCAGCAGGCTGGGACATCGCACAGATACGCAGTATTTT. Translation: CASRLGHRTDTQYF.

This clonotype was seen repeatedly, ten times or more. The chain links TRBV28 to TRBJ2-1; no firm D call. Germline CDR1 and CDR2: MDHEN and SYDVKM. V was pared by 8 bases and J by 7 bases, with 18 bases between. The CDR3 has 14 residues. DNA for the CDR3: TGTGCCAGCCACAAAGGATCGAGTTTGAATGAGCAGTTCTTC. It yields the protein CASHKGSSLNEQFF.

This clonotype has a handful of counts. V gene TRBV29-1 combines with J gene TRBJ2-5, with 9 positions matching TRBD2. V shed 2 bases and J 5 bases; nucleotides not matched to a gene: 15. Germline loops: CDR1 SQVTM, CDR2 ANQGSEA. The CDR3 contains 17 residues. Here the CDR3 reads CSVERTDSGTSLETQYF. The CDR3 DNA reads as TGCAGCGTTGAAAGGACAGACTCCGGGACTAGCTTGGAGACCCAGTACTTC.

The V call is TRBV28, the J call TRBJ1-4; weak D call: TRBD1 (5 bases). The CDR3 has 15 amino acids. Trimming shortened V by 4 bases and J by 5 bases, and 14 bases separated the two germline ends. Germline CDR1 MDHEN, CDR2 SYDVKM. CDR3 coding DNA: TGTGCCAGCAGTTCGACGGGACGGCTGAATGAAAAACTGTTTTTT. It is translated as CASSSTGRLNEKLFF.

This chain connects TRBV28 to TRBJ1-6, with D possibly being TRBD1 (5 bases). V was pared by 6 bases and J by 10 bases, with 13 bases between. The length of the CDR3 is 13 residues. Germline CDR1 MDHEN, CDR2 SYDVKM. CDR3 nucleotides: TGTGCCAGCAGGGACGGGGGTAAATCACCCCTCCACTTT. It codes for CASRDGGKSPLHF. The entire variable domain, with the rest obtained from reference TRBV28 and TRBJ1-6, is as follows: DVKVTQSSRYLVKRTGEKVFLECVQDMDHENMFWYRQDPGLGLRLIYFSYDVKMKEKGDIPEGYSVSREKKERFSLILESASTNQTSMYLCASRDGGKSPLHFGNGTRLTVT.

This clonotype was picked up a small number of times. The rearrangement uses TRBV7-3 and TRBJ2-7; D might be TRBD1 or TRBD2, each matching 5 bases. Germline V lookup: CDR1 SGHTA, CDR2 FQGTGA. The germline V and J ends were trimmed by 4 bases and 7 bases, with 17 bases remaining between them. The CDR3 has 14 amino acids. The CDR3 DNA is TGTGCCAGCAGCTCGGGACCCCTCTCCTCTGAGCAGTACTTC. It yields the protein CASSSGPLSSEQYF.

This clonotype has a count of ten or more. This sequence joins TRBV29-1 and TRBJ2-1, with D perhaps TRBD1 (6 bases). V was cut by 1 base and J by 3 bases, with 7 bases left in between. The CDR3 covers 13 residues. The V gene's germline CDR1 is SQVTM and CDR2 ANQGSEA. The CDR3 here is CSVEGTDYNEQFF. The CDR3 DNA reads as TGCAGCGTTGAAGGGACAGACTACAATGAGCAGTTCTTC.

This clonotype was counted a few times. This sequence joins TRBV7-9 and TRBJ2-2, with D perhaps matching TRBD1 or TRBD2 (5 bases each). Germline-derived CDR1 and CDR2 are SEHNR and FQNEAQ (reference sequence). The CDR3 has 17 amino acids. V shed 3 bases and J shed 0 bases, with 14 bases lying between them. CDR3: CASSFGLRDANTGELFF. CDR3 nucleotide sequence: TGTGCCAGCAGCTTTGGCCTCAGGGACGCGAACACCGGGGAGCTGTTTTTT.

In its sample, this clonotype was seen many times. The chain carries TRBV7-8 and TRBJ2-5; 7 bases map to TRBD2. CDR1 is SGHVS, CDR2 FQNEAQ, per germline. The J segment lost 5 bases and the V segment lost 0 bases, leaving 9 bases of the junction unmatched. The CDR3 totals 16 residues. CDR3 DNA sequence: TGTGCCAGCAGCTTAGCTATGCTAGCGGAGAGGGAGACCCAGTACTTC. It encodes CASSLAMLAERETQYF.

This clonotype was found many times. J is TRBJ2-1 and V is TRBV7-9; 7 bases are a match to TRBD2. V was pared by 6 bases and J by 4 bases, with 9 bases of the junction left unmatched. The germline V gene encodes CDR1 SEHNR and CDR2 FQNEAQ (reference sequence). The CDR3 has 15 amino acids. CDR3 DNA: TGTGCCAGCAGGGGAGGGTTACCCCTGTACAATGAGCAGTTCTTC. Translating it yields CASRGGLPLYNEQFF. Variable domain in full (rest from reference TRBV7-9 and TRBJ2-1): DTGVSQNPRHKITKRGQNVTFRCDPISEHNRLYWYRQTLGQGPEFLTYFQNEAQLEKSRLLSDRFSAERPKGSFSTLEIQRTEQGDSAMYLCASRGGLPLYNEQFFGPGTRLTVL.